Detailed here is one TCR beta chain. The sample originates from a study of cytomegalovirus exposure and HLA in healthy donors. 13 Jbeta primers and 60 Vbeta primers were used for the PCR. The repertoire was sequenced with immunoSEQ multiplex PCR; TCRdb's copy has only in-frame clones and lacks some. This sample's table reports about 48,000 clones. This receptor was identified in a male donor in good health and CMV-seropositive. Input material: PBMCs.

Written as DNA, the CDR3 is TGTGCCAGCGCTCCGGGGGGGCCCTACAATGAGCAGTTCTTC. Translation gives CASAPGGPYNEQFF. This rearrangement joins TRBV27 to TRBJ2-1, with 8 bases lining up with TRBD2. The CDR3 has 14 amino acids. V lost 8 bases, J lost 2 bases, and 5 bases stayed unmatched. Germline CDR1 MNHEY, CDR2 SMNVEV (reference sequence).